This T cell receptor (beta chain) was recovered during a study of T cell repertoires in cytomegalovirus infection. For the study at large: The public TCR beta signatures pointed to both CMV infection and matching HLA type.

TCRdb called the reads again in MiXCR, with one record for every CDR3 protein. The sample consists of a few hundred thousand distinct CDR3 sequences, 15% to 20% of them appearing once. About this clonotype itself: Its antigen remains unidentified.

General study points: Cumulative public TCR beta family frequency identified CMV carriers with the relevant HLA.

Germline CDR1 and CDR2: MNHNY and SVGAGI (reference sequence). The CDR3 has 15 residues. With 0 bases removed from V and 6 bases from J, the gap between germline ends came to 14 bases. Sequenced input: CD8+ T cells from PBMCs. This rearrangement joins TRBV6-6 to TRBJ1-2; tentative D call: TRBD1 (6 bases). This TCR came from a human donor in good health (CMV status not recorded). Some clones in this sample may be carry-over from other donors' samples. CDR3 region: CASSYSMGGADGYTF. The DNA for the CDR3 is TGTGCCAGCAGTTACTCGATGGGGGGCGCCGATGGCTACACCTTC.